This record concerns one T cell receptor beta chain sequence. The V gene's germline CDR1 is SGHTA and CDR2 FQGNSA. This CDR3 has 16 residues. The V end was cut by 3 bases, the J end by 1 base, with 13 bases between. The data are from a study of blood T cell repertoires in COVID-19. Study overall: The United States, Italy and Spain were the sources of the acute and convalescent COVID-19 samples.

Original methodology: Counts of nucleated cells, estimated from reference gene primer amplification, were obtained. Assay used: immunoSEQ multiplex PCR; TCRdb lists only in-frame clones, some missing. Clonal size and the V and J genes are those of that table, whereas D and trimming came from the DNA. The table has under 250,000 clones, about 88% seen once; the top ten hold 15% to 20%. The sample was peripheral blood. The receptor's source is a man in his fifties or sixties with COVID-19, enrolled during active disease. The gene calls are TRBV7-2 and TRBJ2-1, with a tentative D call TRBD2 (5 bases). The CDR3, as DNA: TGTGCCAGCAGCTTGGGTGGGTCGGGGTCCTACAATGAGCAGTTCTTC. Translated: CASSLGGSGSYNEQFF.